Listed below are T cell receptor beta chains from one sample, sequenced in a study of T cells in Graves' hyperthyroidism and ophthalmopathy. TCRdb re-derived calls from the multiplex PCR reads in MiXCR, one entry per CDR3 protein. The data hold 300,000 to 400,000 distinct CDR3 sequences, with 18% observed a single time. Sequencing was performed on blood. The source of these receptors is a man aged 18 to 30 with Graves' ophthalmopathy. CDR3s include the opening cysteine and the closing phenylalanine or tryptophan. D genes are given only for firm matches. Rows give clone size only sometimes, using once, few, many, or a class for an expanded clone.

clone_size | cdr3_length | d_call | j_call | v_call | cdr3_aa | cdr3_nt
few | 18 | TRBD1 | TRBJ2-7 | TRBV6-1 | CASRTLGQGAFQGYEQYF | TGTGCCAGCAGGACTCTCGGACAGGGGGCTTTTCAAGGCTACGAGCAGTACTTC
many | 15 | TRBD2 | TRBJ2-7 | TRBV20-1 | CSARSPTSGPYEQYF | TGCAGTGCTAGATCCCCTACTAGCGGGCCCTACGAGCAGTACTTC
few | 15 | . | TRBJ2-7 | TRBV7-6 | CASSLGQSPTYEQYF | TGTGCCAGCAGCTTAGGGCAGTCCCCCACCTACGAGCAGTACTTC
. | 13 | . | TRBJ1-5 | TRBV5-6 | CASSIGGSQPQHF | TGTGCCAGCAGCATCGGGGGTTCCCAGCCCCAGCATTTT
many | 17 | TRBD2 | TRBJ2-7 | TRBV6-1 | CASSYRVLAGETYEQYF | TGTGCCAGCAGTTACAGGGTCCTAGCGGGGGAGACCTACGAGCAGTACTTC
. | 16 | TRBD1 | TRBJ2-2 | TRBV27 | CASSPMDRGYGGELFF | TGTGCCAGCAGTCCTATGGACAGGGGGTACGGCGGGGAGCTGTTTTTT
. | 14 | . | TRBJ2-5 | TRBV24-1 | CATSDQPSQETQYF | TGTGCCACCAGTGACCAACCGTCCCAAGAGACCCAGTACTTC
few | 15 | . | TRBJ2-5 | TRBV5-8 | CASSLVLSGIETQYF | TGTGCCAGCAGCTTGGTACTATCCGGTATAGAGACCCAGTACTTC
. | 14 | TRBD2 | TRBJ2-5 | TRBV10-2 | CASSRTSEQETQYF | TGCGCCAGCAGTAGGACTAGCGAGCAAGAGACCCAGTACTTC
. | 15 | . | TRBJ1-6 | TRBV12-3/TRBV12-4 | CASSTTLGYNSPLHF | TGTGCCAGCAGCACCACCTTGGGATATAATTCACCCCTCCACTTT
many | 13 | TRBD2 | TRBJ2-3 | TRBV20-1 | CSALAGGTDTQYF | TGCAGTGCCCTAGCGGGGGGCACAGATACGCAGTATTTT
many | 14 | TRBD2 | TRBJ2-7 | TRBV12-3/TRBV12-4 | CASSLGRGIYEQYF | TGTGCCAGCAGTTTAGGGCGGGGGATCTACGAGCAGTACTTC
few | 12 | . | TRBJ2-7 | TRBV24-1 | CATSDLHARQYF | TGTGCCACCAGTGATTTACACGCTAGGCAGTACTTC
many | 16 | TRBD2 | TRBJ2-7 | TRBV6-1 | CASSSQTSGGFDEQYF | TGTGCCAGCAGCTCCCAGACTAGCGGGGGTTTCGACGAGCAGTACTTC
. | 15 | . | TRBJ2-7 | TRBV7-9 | CASSLLRASIHEQYF | TGTGCCAGCAGCCTCCTTCGGGCCTCGATCCACGAGCAGTACTTC
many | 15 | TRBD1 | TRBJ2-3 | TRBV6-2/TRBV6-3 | CASSYGDSPTDTQYF | TGTGCCAGCAGTTATGGGGACAGCCCCACAGATACGCAGTATTTT
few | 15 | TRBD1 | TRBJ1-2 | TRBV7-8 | CASSRGTGAAGGYTF | TGTGCCAGCAGCCGCGGGACAGGGGCCGCAGGTGGCTACACCTTC
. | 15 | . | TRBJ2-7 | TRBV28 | CASSRPGTNSYEQYF | TGTGCCAGCAGTCGCCCCGGGACAAACTCCTACGAGCAGTACTTC
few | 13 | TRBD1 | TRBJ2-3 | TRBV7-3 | CASSWDSGDTQYF | TGTGCCAGCAGCTGGGACAGTGGAGATACGCAGTATTTT
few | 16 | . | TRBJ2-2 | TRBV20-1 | CSARERAGWNTGELFF | TGCAGTGCTAGAGAACGGGCAGGGTGGAACACCGGGGAGCTGTTTTTT
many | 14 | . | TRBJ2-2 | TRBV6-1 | CASSPYAWAGELFF | TGTGCCAGCAGTCCGTATGCTTGGGCCGGGGAGCTGTTTTTT
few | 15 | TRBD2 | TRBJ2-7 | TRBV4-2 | CASSHGGGGGYEQYF | TGTGCCAGCAGCCATGGTGGCGGGGGGGGCTACGAGCAGTACTTC
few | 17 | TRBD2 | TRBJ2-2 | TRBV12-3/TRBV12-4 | CASSKTSGDANTGELFF | TGTGCCAGCAGTAAGACTAGCGGGGACGCGAACACCGGGGAGCTGTTTTTT
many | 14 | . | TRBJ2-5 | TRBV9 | CASSRGSGQETQYF | TGTGCCAGCAGCAGGGGAAGTGGGCAAGAGACCCAGTACTTC
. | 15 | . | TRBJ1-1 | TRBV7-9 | CASSLASAANTEAFF | TGTGCCAGCAGCTTAGCGTCAGCGGCGAACACTGAAGCTTTCTTT
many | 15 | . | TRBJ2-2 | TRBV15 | CATSRDQANTGELFF | TGTGCCACCAGCAGAGATCAAGCGAACACCGGGGAGCTGTTTTTT
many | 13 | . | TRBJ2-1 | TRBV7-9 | CASSLGLANEQFF | TGTGCCAGCAGCTTAGGTCTCGCCAATGAGCAGTTCTTC
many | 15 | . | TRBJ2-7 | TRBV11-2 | CASSLVRGRSYEQYF | TGTGCCAGCAGCTTAGTCCGGGGGAGATCCTACGAGCAGTACTTC
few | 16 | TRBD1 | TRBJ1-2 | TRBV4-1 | CASSQVPGQHNYGYTF | TGCGCCAGCAGCCAAGTTCCGGGACAGCATAACTATGGCTACACCTTC
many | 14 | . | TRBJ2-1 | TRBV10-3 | CAISGERNYNEQFF | TGTGCCATATCCGGGGAACGGAATTACAATGAGCAGTTCTTC
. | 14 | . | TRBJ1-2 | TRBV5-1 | CASSLVGDSSLCTF | TGCGCCAGCAGCTTGGTGGGCGACAGTAGCCTCTGCACCTTC
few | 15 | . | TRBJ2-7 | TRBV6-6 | CASSYYRGLFYEQYF | TGTGCCAGCAGTTACTATAGGGGGTTATTCTACGAGCAGTACTTC
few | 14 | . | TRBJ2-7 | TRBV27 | CASGTGTLVREQYF | TGTGCCAGCGGAACCGGGACCCTCGTCCGCGAGCAGTACTTC
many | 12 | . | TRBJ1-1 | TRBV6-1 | CATQGLYTEAFF | TGTGCAACTCAGGGTCTGTACACTGAAGCTTTCTTT
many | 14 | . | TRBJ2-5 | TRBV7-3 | CASSPSGEVETQYF | TGTGCCAGCAGCCCTTCGGGGGAGGTAGAGACCCAGTACTTC
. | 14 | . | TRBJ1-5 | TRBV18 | CASSPEGSGQPQHF | TGTGCCAGCTCACCGGAGGGATCGGGTCAGCCCCAGCATTTT
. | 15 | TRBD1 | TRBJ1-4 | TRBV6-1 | CASSKRGTENEKLFF | TGTGCCAGCAGTAAACGGGGGACAGAGAATGAAAAACTGTTTTTT
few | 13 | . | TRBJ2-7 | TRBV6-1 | CASSRGQSYEQYF | TGTGCCAGCAGCCGGGGACAAAGCTACGAGCAGTACTTC
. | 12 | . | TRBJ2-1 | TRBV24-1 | CATSDDPRVQFF | TGTGCCACCAGTGACGACCCGAGGGTGCAGTTCTTC
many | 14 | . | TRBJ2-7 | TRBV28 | CASSLYGGTYEQYF | TGTGCCAGCAGTTTATACGGGGGAACCTACGAGCAGTACTTC
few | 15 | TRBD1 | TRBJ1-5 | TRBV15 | CATSSDRGVSQPQHF | TGTGCCACCAGCAGTGACAGGGGGGTAAGTCAGCCCCAGCATTTT
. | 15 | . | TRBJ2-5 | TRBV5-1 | CASSLAAGVKETQYF | TGCGCCAGCAGCTTGGCGGCAGGGGTGAAAGAGACCCAGTACTTC
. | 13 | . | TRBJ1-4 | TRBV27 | CASSPSGVEKLFF | TGTGCCAGCAGCCCGTCGGGGGTGGAAAAACTGTTTTTT
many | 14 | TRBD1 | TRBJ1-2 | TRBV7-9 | CASSLAPGGYGYTF | TGTGCCAGCAGCTTAGCTCCAGGGGGCTATGGCTACACCTTC
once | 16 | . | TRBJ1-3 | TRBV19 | CASSIVSGSVGNTIYF | TGTGCCAGTAGTATCGTCTCGGGGAGTGTTGGAAACACCATATATTTT
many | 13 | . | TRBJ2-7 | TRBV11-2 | CASRRRSSYEQYF | TGTGCCAGCAGGAGGAGGTCGTCCTACGAGCAGTACTTC
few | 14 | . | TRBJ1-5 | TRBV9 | CASSASTGNQPQHF | TGTGCCAGCAGCGCGTCGACGGGCAATCAGCCCCAGCATTTT
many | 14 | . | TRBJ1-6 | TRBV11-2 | CASSLDEEVGALHF | TGTGCCAGCAGCTTAGATGAGGAAGTGGGGGCCCTCCACTTT
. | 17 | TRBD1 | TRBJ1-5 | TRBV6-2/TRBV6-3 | CASSRDRADYSNQPQHF | TGTGCCAGCAGCCGGGACAGGGCCGATTATAGCAATCAGCCCCAGCATTTT
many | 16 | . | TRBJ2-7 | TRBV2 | CASSDLSPTNSGEQYF | TGTGCCAGCAGTGATCTAAGTCCAACTAACTCAGGGGAGCAGTACTTC
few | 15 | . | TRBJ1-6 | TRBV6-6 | CASSYSTGGNSPLHF | TGTGCCAGCAGTTACTCAACGGGAGGTAATTCACCCCTCCACTTT
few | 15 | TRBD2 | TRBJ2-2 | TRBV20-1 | CSARRGTRGTGELFF | TGCAGTGCTCGACGGGGGACTAGAGGAACCGGGGAGCTGTTTTTT
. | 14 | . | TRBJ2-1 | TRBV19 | CASRAESPYNEQFF | TGTGCCAGTAGGGCGGAGTCACCATACAATGAGCAGTTCTTC
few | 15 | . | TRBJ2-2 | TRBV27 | CASSFLGAEAGELFF | TGTGCCAGCAGTTTTTTGGGGGCGGAAGCCGGGGAGCTGTTTTTT
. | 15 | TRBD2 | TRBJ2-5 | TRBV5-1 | CASSRGTSGQETQYF | TGCGCCAGCAGCCGCGGGACTAGCGGACAAGAGACCCAGTACTTC
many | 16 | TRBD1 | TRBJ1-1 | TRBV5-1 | CASRPPYRGPNTEAFF | TGCGCCAGCAGGCCTCCCTACAGGGGGCCGAACACTGAAGCTTTCTTT
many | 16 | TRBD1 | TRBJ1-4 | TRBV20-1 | CSARKQGMEANEKLFF | TGCAGTGCTAGAAAACAGGGGATGGAAGCTAATGAAAAACTGTTTTTT
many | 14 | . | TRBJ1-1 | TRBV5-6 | CASSWGYRNTEAFF | TGTGCCAGCAGCTGGGGATACAGGAACACTGAAGCTTTCTTT
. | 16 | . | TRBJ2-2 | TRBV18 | CASSLQDPTNTGELFF | TGTGCCAGCTCGCTCCAGGACCCAACGAACACCGGGGAGCTGTTTTTT
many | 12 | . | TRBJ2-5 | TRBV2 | CASTRRFQTQYF | TGTGCCAGCACCCGCCGGTTTCAGACCCAGTACTTC